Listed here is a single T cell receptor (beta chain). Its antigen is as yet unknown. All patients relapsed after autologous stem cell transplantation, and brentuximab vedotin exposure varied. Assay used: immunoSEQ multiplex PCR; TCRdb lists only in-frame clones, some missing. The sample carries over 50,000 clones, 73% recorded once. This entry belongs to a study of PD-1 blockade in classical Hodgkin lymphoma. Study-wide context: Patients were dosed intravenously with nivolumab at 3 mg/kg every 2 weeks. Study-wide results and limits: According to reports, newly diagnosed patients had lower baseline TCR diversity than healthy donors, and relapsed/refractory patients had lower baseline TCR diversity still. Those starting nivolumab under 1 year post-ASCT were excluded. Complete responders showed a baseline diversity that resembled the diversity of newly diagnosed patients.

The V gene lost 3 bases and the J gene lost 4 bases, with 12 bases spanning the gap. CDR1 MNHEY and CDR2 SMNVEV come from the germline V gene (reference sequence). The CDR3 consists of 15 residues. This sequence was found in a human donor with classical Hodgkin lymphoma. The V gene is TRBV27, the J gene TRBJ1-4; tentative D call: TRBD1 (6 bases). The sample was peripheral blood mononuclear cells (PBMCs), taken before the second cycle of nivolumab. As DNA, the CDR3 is TGTGCCAGCAGTTTTACCGGGACACTTAATGAAAAACTGTTTTTT. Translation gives CASSFTGTLNEKLFF.